These 23 T cell receptor beta chains were sequenced from one sample in a study of PD-1 blockade in classical Hodgkin lymphoma. Time point noted: cycle 4 day 1 (C4D1), after 5 to 7 weeks of nivolumab. Every patient relapsed after autologous stem cell transplantation, and brentuximab vedotin exposure varied. Data came from immunoSEQ multiplex PCR; TCRdb stores just in-frame clones and leaves some out. The top ten clones hold approximately 18% of a sample with approximately 49,000 clones, more than 75% of them seen once. The specimen was peripheral blood mononuclear cells (PBMCs), collected before the fourth cycle of nivolumab. The receptor source for this set is a human donor with classical Hodgkin lymphoma.

The CDR3 region has the DNA TGTGCCTGGAAAAAATCTGGAAACACCATATATTTT. This translates into CAWKKSGNTIYF. The genes are TRBV30 and TRBJ1-3; D is undetermined. There are 12 residues in the CDR3. V was cut by 4 bases and J by 1 base, with 5 bases left in between. Per germline, CDR1 GTSNPN and CDR2 SVGIG (reference sequence).

The rearrangement links TRBV27 to TRBJ1-1; D ambiguous. Trimming took 2 bases from V and 1 from J, leaving 8 bases between them. Germline V gene sequence: CDR1 MNHEY, CDR2 SMNVEV (reference sequence). This CDR3 comprises 14 residues. The DNA of the CDR3 is TGTGCCAGCAGTTTAGAACGGACGAACACTGAAGCTTTCTTT. Its translation is CASSLERTNTEAFF.

V usage is TRBV6-5 and J usage is TRBJ1-2; D possibly corresponds to TRBD1 (5 bases). The germline V and J ends were trimmed by 0 bases and 2 bases, with 7 bases remaining between them. The CDR3 length is 14 residues. Germline V gene data show CDR1 as MNHEY and CDR2 as SVGAGI. CDR3 sequence: CASSYSAGNYGYTF. The CDR3 DNA sequence: TGTGCCAGCAGTTACTCGGCAGGGAACTATGGCTACACCTTC.

The chain recombines TRBV9 with TRBJ2-1, with TRBD1 identical over 7 bases. Germline V gene lookup returns CDR1 SGDLS and CDR2 YYNGEE. J was trimmed by 3 bases and V by 3 bases; bases with no gene match: 6. The CDR3 contains 15 residues. CDR3 residues: CASSAWTGGYNEQFF. Written as DNA, the CDR3 is TGTGCCAGCAGCGCCTGGACAGGAGGCTACAATGAGCAGTTCTTC.

V is TRBV11-2 and J is TRBJ2-1; unclear D gene. Germline-derived CDR1 and CDR2 are SGHAT and FQNNGV. The V end lost 2 bases, the J end lost 5 bases, and 10 bases lay between the germline ends. The CDR3 runs to 14 residues. The CDR3 DNA is TGTGCCAGCAGCTTATCGGGTAGGAACAATGAGCAGTTCTTC. It is translated as CASSLSGRNNEQFF.

V usage is TRBV6-5 and J usage is TRBJ1-1; 7 positions match TRBD1. The CDR3 has 15 residues. V lost 0 bases to trimming and J lost 5 bases; unmatched junction nucleotides: 6. The germline V gene has CDR1 MNHEY and CDR2 SVGAGI. DNA for the CDR3: TGTGCCAGCAGTTACTCGTGGCAGGGGGGGACTGAAGCTTTCTTT. Protein sequence: CASSYSWQGGTEAFF.

The chain recombines TRBV10-1 with TRBJ1-1, with unresolved D. The germline CDR1 and CDR2 sequences are WNHNN and SYGVQD (reference sequence). Between the trimmed V and J ends, which lost 3 bases and 3 bases, there was a span of 14 bases. The CDR3 totals 15 residues. The CDR3 region has the DNA TGCGCCAGCAGTGATCAGGTACTCGGGGACACTGAAGCTTTCTTT. Translated, it gives CASSDQVLGDTEAFF.

CDR3: CASSITGTGTIYGYTF. Written as DNA, the CDR3 is TGTGCCAGCAGCATTACCGGGACAGGGACCATTTATGGCTACACCTTC. The chain links TRBV7-2 to TRBJ1-2; 9 bases are a match to TRBD1. Germline trimming cut 5 bases from V and 5 bases from J; bases unmatched to any gene: 12. CDR1 is SGHTA, CDR2 FQGNSA, per germline. The CDR3 extends over 16 amino acids.

The V call is TRBV6-5, the J call TRBJ1-2; TRBD1 agrees at 9 bases. The V gene's germline CDR1 is MNHEY and CDR2 SVGAGI. The V segment lost 6 bases and the J segment 8 bases; nucleotides outside the gene matches: 10. The CDR3 totals 14 residues. The CDR3 spells CASRGAGQGGGYTF. The CDR3 DNA is TGTGCCAGCAGGGGAGCGGGACAGGGAGGGGGCTACACCTTC.

The genes are TRBV7-2 and TRBJ1-6, with D possibly being TRBD1 (6 bases). Germline CDR1 reads SGHTA; CDR2 reads FQGNSA. The ends were cut back, 10 bases at V and 6 bases at J, with 16 bases in the middle. CDR3 length: 14 amino acids. CDR3 amino acids: CATGGQLSNSPLHF. Written as DNA, the CDR3 is TGTGCCACGGGGGGACAACTTAGTAATTCACCCCTCCACTTT.

The genes are TRBV29-1 and TRBJ2-4; perhaps TRBD1 as D (6 bases). The CDR3 runs to 13 residues. Trimming took off 6 bases at V and 0 bases at J, with 9 bases between the two ends. Germline CDR1 and CDR2: SQVTM and ANQGSEA. CDR3 nucleotides: TGCAGCGTCGACAGGCTAGCCAAAAACATTCAGTACTTC. Its translation: CSVDRLAKNIQYF.

The chain carries TRBV5-1 and TRBJ2-5, with 9 bases aligning to TRBD1. Germline V gene sequence: CDR1 SGHRS, CDR2 YFSETQ. Trimming at V came to 0 bases and at J to 3 bases, leaving 6 bases not matched to a gene. CDR3 size: 16 residues. In DNA, the CDR3 is TGCGCCAGCAGCTTGGCGGGACAGGGAAAGGAAGAGACCCAGTACTTC. Translation: CASSLAGQGKEETQYF.

The rearrangement joins TRBV18 to TRBJ1-5; D ambiguous. Germline loops: CDR1 KGHSH, CDR2 LQKENI. V lost 5 bases, J lost 5 bases, and 13 bases lay in between. CDR3 length equals 14 residues. The chain's CDR3 is CASSNRINYQPQHF. Written as DNA, the CDR3 is TGTGCCAGCTCAAACCGGATCAATTATCAGCCCCAGCATTTT.

This clone was seen a single time. The chain recombines TRBV2 with TRBJ2-1; 12 bases line up with TRBD2. The CDR3 covers 15 residues. With V trimmed by 5 bases and J by 4 bases, 3 bases remained unmatched. Germline V gene sequence: CDR1 SNHLY, CDR2 FYNNEI. As DNA, the CDR3 is TGTGCCAGCAGTAGACTAGCGGGAGTGTACAATGAGCAGTTCTTC. Translated: CASSRLAGVYNEQFF. Supplemented by reference TRBV2 and TRBJ2-1, the full variable domain reads EPEVTQTPSHQVTQMGQEVILRCVPISNHLYFYWYRQILGQKVEFLVSFYNNEISEKSEIFDDQFSVERPDGSNFTLKIRSTKLEDSAMYFCASSRLAGVYNEQFFGPGTRLTVL.

This clone has only one observation. V is TRBV7-9 and J is TRBJ1-4; D not resolved. Germline V gene data show CDR1 as SEHNR and CDR2 as FQNEAQ (reference sequence). The V end was cut by 1 base, the J end by 0 bases, with 9 bases between. The CDR3 spans 16 residues. CDR3 nucleotides: TGTGCCAGCAGCTTAGGAGAACTTGCAACTAATGAAAAACTGTTTTTT. Protein: CASSLGELATNEKLFF. Filled out from reference TRBV7-9 and TRBJ1-4, the complete variable domain reads DTGVSQNPRHKITKRGQNVTFRCDPISEHNRLYWYRQTLGQGPEFLTYFQNEAQLEKSRLLSDRFSAERPKGSFSTLEIQRTEQGDSAMYLCASSLGELATNEKLFFGSGTQLSVL.

The J gene is TRBJ2-3, the V gene TRBV2; D not certain. The CDR3 contains 16 residues. V was cut by 3 bases and J by 2 bases, with 15 bases left in between. Germline V gene sequence: CDR1 SNHLY, CDR2 FYNNEI. In nucleotides, the CDR3 is TGTGCCAGCAGTGACTTGGGCTGGGATTACACAGATACGCAGTATTTT. This codes for CASSDLGWDYTDTQYF.

The J gene is TRBJ2-5, the V gene TRBV5-6, with D perhaps TRBD2 (6 bases). Per the germline V gene, CDR1 is SGHDT and CDR2 is YYEEEE. V was trimmed by 4 bases and J by 1 base, leaving 11 bases between them. The CDR3 has 14 residues. Here the CDR3 DNA reads TGTGCCAGCAGCATCGGGACTCCCCAAGAGACCCAGTACTTC. Protein product: CASSIGTPQETQYF.

In its sample, this clone was seen a few times. The J gene is TRBJ2-2, the V gene TRBV6-1; D may be TRBD1 or TRBD2 (6 bases each). Trimming took off 5 bases at V and 0 bases at J, with 10 bases between the two ends. The CDR3 is 15 residues long. CDR1 and CDR2 from the germline V gene are MNHNS and SASEGT. CDR3 nucleotides: TGTGCCAGCAGTCCGGGGGCCTCGAACACCGGGGAGCTGTTTTTT. Translating it yields CASSPGASNTGELFF.

The chain uses TRBV28 and TRBJ1-4; 7 nucleotides match TRBD1. Germline values: CDR1 MDHEN, CDR2 SYDVKM. Trimming took 4 bases from V and 5 from J; bases not matched to a gene: 7. The CDR3 loop spans 15 amino acids. The CDR3 reads CASSYQQGWNEKLFF. The CDR3 bases are TGTGCCAGCAGTTACCAACAGGGGTGGAATGAAAAACTGTTTTTT.

The chain links TRBV29-1 to TRBJ2-7; no definite D call. Germline V gene lookup returns CDR1 SQVTM and CDR2 ANQGSEA. Trimming left V 4 bases short and J 11 bases short, with 21 bases between. The CDR3 is 13 residues long. CDR3 sequence reads: CSVADSLKVFKYF. CDR3 bases: TGCAGCGTTGCCGACTCCTTAAAGGTCTTTAAGTACTTC.

The V and J genes are TRBV7-2 and TRBJ2-7; unclear D gene. Germline V lookup: CDR1 SGHTA, CDR2 FQGNSA. V lost 1 base to trimming and J lost 3 bases, with 4 bases between them. This CDR3 contains 12 residues. CDR3 DNA: TGTGCCAGCAGCTTAGTCTTCTACGAGCAGTACTTC. Translation: CASSLVFYEQYF.

This clone was counted a single time. V and J are TRBV18 and TRBJ2-1; 7 bases match TRBD1. The CDR3 is 16 amino acids. V dropped 3 bases and J dropped 0; count of bases not matched to a gene: 5. In germline, CDR1 is KGHSH, CDR2 LQKENI. The CDR3 reads CASSPRQGSSYNEQFF. The DNA of the CDR3 is TGTGCCAGCTCACCTCGACAGGGTAGCTCCTACAATGAGCAGTTCTTC. Full variable domain (remainder filled in from reference TRBV18 and TRBJ2-1): NAGVMQNPRHLVRRRGQEARLRCSPMKGHSHVYWYRQLPEEGLKFMVYLQKENIIDESGMPKERFSAEFPKEGPSILRIQQVVRGDSAAYFCASSPRQGSSYNEQFFGPGTRLTVL.

The chain joins TRBV7-3 to TRBJ2-5; no reliable D call. V lost 1 base to trimming and J lost 2 bases, with 8 bases between them. This CDR3 region has 14 residues. CDR1 is SGHTA and CDR2 is FQGTGA in the germline V gene. The CDR3 coding sequence is TGTGCCAGCAGCTTAAGTCCCAGTCAAGAGACCCAGTACTTC. Its translation is CASSLSPSQETQYF. The variable domain in full, completed from reference TRBV7-3 and TRBJ2-5, reads GAGVSQTPSNKVTEKGKYVELRCDPISGHTALYWYRQSLGQGPEFLIYFQGTGAADDSGLPNDRFFAVRPEGSVSTLKIQRTERGDSAVYLCASSLSPSQETQYFGPGTRLLVL.